Listed here are 13 T cell receptor beta chains from one sample, sequenced in a study of T cells of healthy individuals. Each CDR3 protein gets one entry after TCRdb re-called the 5' RACE reads with MiXCR. The sample carries about 96,000 distinct CDR3 sequences, approximately 15% recorded once. These receptors all stem from a human donor in good health.

This clonotype was seen more than once but under ten times. The CDR3 DNA reads TGCGCCAGCAGCCAAGGGCTAGCGGGCATCTACGAGCAGTACTTC. Amino acid sequence: CASSQGLAGIYEQYF. The chain combines TRBV4-3 with TRBJ2-7, with 8 bases aligning to TRBD2. The length of the CDR3 is 15 residues. CDR1 and CDR2 from the germline V gene are LGHNA and YSLEER. V lost 1 base, J lost 3 bases, and 5 bases stayed unmatched.

This clonotype was picked up many times. The rearrangement links TRBV5-5 to TRBJ1-5; 7 bases agree with TRBD1. CDR1 is SGHKS and CDR2 is YYEKEE in the germline V gene (reference sequence). This CDR3 comprises 13 residues. V gave up 4 bases and J gave up 7 bases; unmatched junction bases: 5. The CDR3 here is CASSITGAQPQHF. The CDR3, as DNA: TGTGCCAGCAGCATAACAGGGGCCCAGCCCCAGCATTTT.

Many counts were recorded for this clonotype. The chain joins TRBV13 to TRBJ2-3; D call uncertain. The CDR3 is 16 amino acids. Germline CDR1 and CDR2: PRHDT and FYEKMQ (reference sequence). Trimming removed 0 bases from V and 2 bases from J, with 12 bases in between. The CDR3 sequence is CASSLGSWKLTDTQYF. CDR3 nucleotides: TGTGCCAGCAGCTTAGGCAGTTGGAAGCTCACAGATACGCAGTATTTT.

This rearrangement joins TRBV20-1 to TRBJ1-5; D uncertain. The germline V and J ends were trimmed by 7 bases and 5 bases, with 15 bases remaining between them. Per the germline V gene, CDR1 is DFQATT and CDR2 is SNEGSKA (reference sequence). This CDR3 comprises 13 residues. The CDR3 protein is CSVWRDSDQPQHF. CDR3 nucleotide sequence: TGCAGTGTTTGGAGGGATAGTGATCAGCCCCAGCATTTT.

The sample holds many counts of this clonotype. V and J are TRBV28 and TRBJ1-5; D is perhaps TRBD1 (6 bases). The ends were cut back, 6 bases at V and 6 bases at J, with 15 bases in the middle. The CDR3 spans 14 residues. Germline-derived CDR1 and CDR2 are MDHEN and SYDVKM. The CDR3 spells CASSLPGEGQPQHF. The CDR3 DNA is TGTGCCAGCAGCCTTCCAGGGGAAGGTCAGCCCCAGCATTTT. Together with reference TRBV28 and TRBJ1-5, the CDR3 gives the full variable domain: DVKVTQSSRYLVKRTGEKVFLECVQDMDHENMFWYRQDPGLGLRLIYFSYDVKMKEKGDIPEGYSVSREKKERFSLILESASTNQTSMYLCASSLPGEGQPQHFGDGTRLSIL.

CDR3 sequence: CASSSRGGQGTDTQYF. Written as DNA, the CDR3 is TGTGCCAGCAGCTCACGCGGGGGACAGGGGACAGATACGCAGTATTTT. The V gene is TRBV7-3, the J gene TRBJ2-3, with 10 nucleotides matching TRBD1. The germline V gene has CDR1 SGHTA and CDR2 FQGTGA. The CDR3 length is 16 residues. The V segment lost 4 bases and the J segment 3 bases; nucleotides outside the gene matches: 7.

V usage is TRBV2 and J usage is TRBJ2-5; TRBD1 agrees at 8 bases. This CDR3 region has 14 residues. The V and J ends lost 8 bases and 7 bases, in that order; junction bases with no gene match: 12. CDR1 SNHLY and CDR2 FYNNEI come from the germline V gene. As DNA, the CDR3 is TGTGCCAGCCGTTTCCGGGACAGGACAGGGACCCAGTACTTC. It codes for CASRFRDRTGTQYF.

In its sample, this clonotype was seen many times. The genes are TRBV25-1 and TRBJ1-5, with 7 bases matching TRBD1. Trimming removed 1 base from V and 6 bases from J; junction bases left unmatched: 3. This CDR3 comprises 14 residues. Germline assignment: CDR1 MGHDK and CDR2 SYGVNS. CDR3 in DNA: TGTGCCAGCAGTGAATCAGGGGGGGGTCAGCCCCAGCATTTT. It specifies CASSESGGGQPQHF.

Regarding this clonotype: This likely comes from a read error, as the CDR3 has no conserved phenylalanine or tryptophan at its end. V usage is TRBV7-8 and J usage is TRBJ2-4; TRBD1 agrees at 7 bases. CDR1 SGHVS and CDR2 FQNEAQ come from the germline V gene. V lost 5 bases and J lost 0; bases outside the gene matches: 16. CDR3 length: 19 amino acids. The CDR3 reads CASSPHRQDRKIAKNIQYL. As DNA, the CDR3 is TGTGCCAGCAGCCCCCACCGTCAGGACAGGAAGATAGCCAAAAACATTCAGTACTTA.

This clonotype was counted many times. The chain couples TRBV28 to TRBJ2-2, with D hard to call. Germline assignment: CDR1 MDHEN and CDR2 SYDVKM. The CDR3 is 12 residues long. V was trimmed by 6 bases and J by 7 bases, leaving 9 bases between them. The CDR3: CASRVRLGELFF. The CDR3 DNA is TGTGCCAGCAGGGTCCGGCTCGGGGAGCTGTTTTTT.

There are many counts of this clonotype. The rearrangement joins TRBV15 to TRBJ1-5; D is uncertain. This CDR3 is built from 14 residues. The V gene lost 0 bases and the J gene lost 4 bases, with 7 bases spanning the gap. CDR1 and CDR2 from the germline V gene are LNHNV and YYDKDF (reference sequence). CDR3 bases: TGTGCCACCAGCAGAGAGAGGTTAAATCAGCCCCAGCATTTT. This translates into CATSRERLNQPQHF.

This clonotype was seen at least ten times. CDR3: CASSTEGQLGNTIYF. For the CDR3, the DNA is TGCGCCAGCAGCACGGAGGGACAGCTTGGAAACACCATATATTTT. V gene TRBV5-1 combines with J gene TRBJ1-3; 7 bases agree with TRBD1. The CDR3 contains 15 residues. CDR1 SGHRS and CDR2 YFSETQ come from the germline V gene. After removal of 4 bases from V and 3 bases from J, the junction contained 7 bases not matched to a gene. Supplemented by reference TRBV5-1 and TRBJ1-3, the full variable domain reads KAGVTQTPRYLIKTRGQQVTLSCSPISGHRSVSWYQQTPGQGLQFLFEYFSETQRNKGNFPGRFSGRQFSNSRSEMNVSTLELGDSALYLCASSTEGQLGNTIYFGEGSWLTVV.

This clonotype was seen repeatedly, ten times or more. The chain employs TRBV11-2 and TRBJ2-5; no clear D. The V end was cut by 2 bases, the J end by 5 bases, with 15 bases between. Germline V gene data show CDR1 as SGHAT and CDR2 as FQNNGV. There are 15 residues in the CDR3. CDR3: CASSLLVVSGETQYF. CDR3 in DNA: TGTGCCAGCAGCTTATTAGTCGTTTCTGGTGAGACCCAGTACTTC.